The clone carrying this TCR beta chain was counted once. The assay was immunoSEQ multiplex PCR, and TCRdb's table has in-frame clones only and misses some. The sample has some 2.1 million clones; just over 90% are singletons. The ends were cut back, 4 bases at V and 3 bases at J, with 16 bases in the middle. This CDR3 has 16 residues. Germline loops: CDR1 SEHNR, CDR2 FQNEAQ (reference sequence). These data come from a study of shared clonotypes between healthy human individuals. CD8 cells classed as naive were CD45RO-negative and positively selected for CCR7, excluding terminally differentiated effector memory CD45RA+ cells. Healthy HIV-negative adults without recent acute infections or vaccinations served as donors.

The TCR comes from a man in his late teens or twenties in good health. Some clones in this sample may be carry-over from other donors' samples. The V and J genes are TRBV7-9 and TRBJ2-1, with D perhaps TRBD1 or TRBD2 (5 bases each). The sequencing input was naive CD8+ T cells from PBMCs. CDR3 amino acids: CASSSSGAGFYNEQFF. CDR3 sequence (DNA): TGTGCCAGCAGCTCGTCCGGGGCTGGATTCTACAATGAGCAGTTCTTC.